These 27 T cell receptor beta chains were all obtained from the same sample, sequenced in a study of OX40 agonist ivuxolimab in advanced cancers. Library prep was done by the immunoSEQ multiplex PCR assay. The table comes from immuneACCESS by way of TCRdb, which keeps in-frame sequences with V and J called. Part of the clones is missing from these tables; in studies checked, under half for an unresolved V gene and the rest for unknown reasons. Counted in this sample were fewer than 65,000 clones; 91% of them appeared once. The top ten constitute around 4.2% of the sample. The sample consisted of CD4+ or CD8+ T cells sorted from blood, taken in a trial of the OX40 agonist ivuxolimab. The receptors derive from an adult with an advanced solid tumor such as melanoma, head and neck, liver or kidney cancer.

The chain joins TRBV2 to TRBJ1-1; 7 bases line up with TRBD1. CDR1 is SNHLY, CDR2 FYNNEI, per germline. V shed 10 bases, J shed 6 bases, and the junction held 8 bases outside the gene matches. The CDR3 has 12 residues. CDR3 region: CAITGADAEAFF. CDR3 DNA sequence: TGTGCCATAACAGGGGCCGACGCTGAAGCTTTCTTT.

This chain uses TRBV11-3 with TRBJ2-1, with D maybe TRBD2 (6 bases). Per the germline V gene, CDR1 is SGHNT and CDR2 is YENEEA. The CDR3 length is 15 residues. The V and J ends lost 5 bases and 7 bases respectively, with 18 bases between them. CDR3 sequence (DNA): TGTGCCAGCAGCCCACGGGCTAGCGAGGCGAATGAGCAGTTCTTC. Encoded protein: CASSPRASEANEQFF.

Note on this clone: Germline and junction disagree at one end, which may indicate a read error. The V call is TRBV7-7, the J call TRBJ2-5, with 15 bases matching TRBD2. Looked up from germline, CDR1 is SSHAT and CDR2 is FNYEAQ (reference sequence). The CDR3 runs to 17 residues. The CDR3 is CASSPRTSGGGGETQYF. In DNA, the CDR3 is TGTGCTAGCAGCCCTCGGACTAGCGGGGGGGGCGGAGAGACCCAGTACTTC.

V gene TRBV7-2 combines with J gene TRBJ2-1; D is ambiguous. Germline V gene lookup returns CDR1 SGHTA and CDR2 FQGNSA. Trimming shortened V by 5 bases and J by 6 bases, and 11 bases separated the two germline ends. The CDR3 covers 13 residues. The CDR3 protein is CASSPHPSNEQFF. CDR3 in DNA: TGTGCCAGCAGCCCTCACCCCTCCAATGAGCAGTTCTTC.

V and J are TRBV27 and TRBJ2-1; D might be TRBD2 (5 bases). Germline CDR1 is MNHEY and CDR2 is SMNVEV (reference sequence). This CDR3 spans 15 amino acids. Trimming stripped 0 bases from V and 3 bases from J, with 9 bases between. The CDR3 spells CASSLSSGYYNEQFF. The CDR3 DNA reads TGTGCCAGCAGTTTATCGAGCGGTTACTACAATGAGCAGTTCTTC.

The V gene is TRBV7-2, the J gene TRBJ2-2; 12 bases are a match to TRBD2. The germline V gene encodes CDR1 SGHTA and CDR2 FQGNSA. The junction had 5 bases not matched to a gene; V was cut back by 1 base and J by 8 bases. This CDR3 contains 16 residues. The CDR3 reads CASSLETSGRGGELFF. DNA of the CDR3: TGTGCCAGCAGCTTAGAGACTAGCGGGAGAGGTGGGGAGCTGTTTTTT.

The V and J genes are TRBV13 and TRBJ2-5; 9 bases map to TRBD2. The better agreement between TRBJ2-7 and the DNA end casts doubt on the J call. In germline, CDR1 is PRHDT, CDR2 FYEKMQ (reference sequence). The CDR3 is 19 amino acids. The CDR3 loop is CASSLVPLAGGPKGYEQYF. The DNA of the CDR3 is TGTGCCAGCAGCTTAGTGCCCCTCGCGGGAGGGCCCAAAGGGTACGAGCAGTACTTC.

J is TRBJ2-3 and V is TRBV29-1, with D possibly being TRBD1 or TRBD2 (5 bases each). V lost 6 bases, J lost 0 bases, and 25 bases lay in between. The CDR3 runs 18 residues. Germline loops: CDR1 SQVTM, CDR2 ANQGSEA. The CDR3 protein is CSVYATIPGAASTDTQYF. The CDR3 DNA reads as TGCAGCGTCTACGCAACGATCCCCGGGGCCGCTAGCACAGATACGCAGTATTTT.

The chain carries TRBV7-9 and TRBJ2-3, with 8 bases matching TRBD2. Trimming at V came to 6 bases and at J to 2 bases, leaving 7 bases not matched to a gene. CDR1 is SEHNR, CDR2 FQNEAQ, per germline (reference sequence). This CDR3 contains 15 residues. The CDR3 coding sequence is TGTGCCAGCAGTTGGGGACTAGGTGCCACAGATACGCAGTATTTT. It is translated as CASSWGLGATDTQYF.

This clone occurred once. The J gene is TRBJ1-5, the V gene TRBV27; TRBD1 agrees at 7 bases. This CDR3 contains 15 residues. The ends lost 9 bases at V and 2 bases at J; junction bases unmatched: 10. The germline V gene encodes CDR1 MNHEY and CDR2 SMNVEV (reference sequence). The CDR3 reads CASGSGTAGNQPQHF. The CDR3 bases are TGTGCCAGTGGATCTGGGACAGCTGGCAATCAGCCCCAGCATTTT.

The sample holds one count of this clone. The rearrangement joins TRBV25-1 to TRBJ1-2; no reliable D call. The ends were cut back, 3 bases at V and 8 bases at J, with 16 bases in the middle. CDR3 length equals 14 residues. Germline CDR1 and CDR2: MGHDK and SYGVNS. The CDR3 reads CASSDAEGFGGYTF. CDR3 DNA sequence: TGTGCCAGCAGTGATGCGGAGGGCTTTGGCGGCTACACCTTC.

This clone was seen once. CDR3 loop: CASSYSAGLETQYF. CDR3 nucleotide sequence: TGTGCCAGCAGTTACTCGGCGGGCCTAGAGACCCAGTACTTC. The chain uses TRBV6-5 and TRBJ2-5; tentatively, D is TRBD2 (5 bases). The CDR3 extends over 14 amino acids. The V gene's germline CDR1 is MNHEY and CDR2 SVGAGI. The germline V and J ends were trimmed by 0 bases and 4 bases, with 9 bases remaining between them.

This chain joins TRBV6-5 and TRBJ2-5, with D perhaps assigned TRBD1 or TRBD2 (6 bases each). Looked up from germline, CDR1 is MNHEY and CDR2 is SVGAGI. The V gene lost 2 bases and the J gene lost 9 bases, with 13 bases spanning the gap. CDR3 length: 13 amino acids. The CDR3 sequence is CASSYGGPGAQYF. The CDR3 DNA reads TGTGCCAGCAGTTACGGGGGGCCGGGGGCCCAGTACTTC.

The V call is TRBV5-1, the J call TRBJ2-1, with D unresolved. V lost 1 base and J lost 5, with 10 bases in between. CDR1 is SGHRS and CDR2 is YFSETQ in the germline V gene. This CDR3 has 14 amino acids. CDR3 residues: CASSLRYAHNEQFF. The DNA of the CDR3 is TGCGCCAGCAGCTTGAGGTACGCCCACAATGAGCAGTTCTTC.

V gene TRBV21-1 combines with J gene TRBJ2-5; the D call in the table, TRBD2, was not verified against the DNA. TRBV21-1 is designated a pseudogene. The CDR3 is made up of 18 amino acids. The CDR3 loop is CASSNLGPREGVQETQYF. As DNA, the CDR3 is TGTGCCAGCAGCAATCTTGGCCCGAGGGAGGGGGTACAAGAGACCCAGTACTTC.

The rearrangement links TRBV15 to TRBJ1-2; possible D gene TRBD1, 6 bases. Trimming left V 5 bases short and J 5 bases short, with 12 bases between. The CDR3 spans 13 residues. Germline values: CDR1 LNHNV, CDR2 YYDKDF (reference sequence). CDR3: CATSRGQGYGYTF. Written as DNA, the CDR3 is TGTGCCACCAGCCGGGGGCAGGGTTATGGCTACACCTTC.

The V gene is TRBV27, the J gene TRBJ2-7, with D possibly TRBD2 on 5 matching bases. CDR1 and CDR2 from the germline V gene are MNHEY and SMNVEV (reference sequence). V lost 3 bases and J 3 bases, leaving 12 bases between the germline ends. The CDR3 length is 14 residues. In DNA, the CDR3 is TGTGCCAGCAGTTTCGGGGTCATCGGCTACGAGCAGTACTTC. Protein: CASSFGVIGYEQYF.

The chain couples TRBV7-2 to TRBJ1-2, with a tentative D call TRBD1 (5 bases). With 1 base removed from V and 7 bases from J, the gap between germline ends came to 7 bases. The CDR3 consists of 12 residues. Germline CDR1 SGHTA, CDR2 FQGNSA. The CDR3 sequence is CASSLGGAGYTF. The DNA for the CDR3 is TGTGCCAGCAGCTTAGGGGGCGCTGGCTACACCTTC.

CDR3: CASSFRGNVLTF. CDR3 nucleotide sequence: TGTGCCAGCAGCTTCAGGGGGAACGTCCTGACTTTC. J is TRBJ2-6 and V is TRBV5-6, with 7 bases fitting TRBD1. J was trimmed by 10 bases and V by 2 bases; bases with no gene match: 0. The CDR3 totals 12 residues. The germline CDR1 and CDR2 sequences are SGHDT and YYEEEE.

In DNA, the CDR3 is TGTGCCAGCAGCGCTACTAGCGGTCTGTTGTATACGCAGTATTTT. It translates to CASSATSGLLYTQYF. The chain uses TRBV9 and TRBJ2-3; 8 bases fit TRBD2. Germline V gene data show CDR1 as SGDLS and CDR2 as YYNGEE. This CDR3 region has 15 residues. The J segment lost 7 bases and the V segment lost 3 bases, leaving 10 bases of the junction unmatched.

The chain joins TRBV6-5 to TRBJ1-2; D is perhaps TRBD1 (6 bases). Germline V gene data show CDR1 as MNHEY and CDR2 as SVGAGI. The CDR3 covers 13 residues. Trimming shortened V by 2 bases and J by 4 bases, and 8 bases separated the two germline ends. DNA for the CDR3: TGTGCCAGCAGTTACGGGGGCGGCTATGGCTACACCTTC. Protein sequence: CASSYGGGYGYTF.

In this sample, this clone turned up once. This chain links TRBV2 with TRBJ2-3; 7 nucleotides line up with TRBD2. The CDR3 totals 13 residues. Trimming cost V 3 bases and J 5 bases; bases outside gene matches: 2. CDR1 is SNHLY and CDR2 is FYNNEI in the germline V gene. For the CDR3, the DNA is TGTGCCAGCAGTGAGGGGGAGGGAGATACGCAGTATTTT. Its translation: CASSEGEGDTQYF.

CDR3 nucleotides: TGTGCCAGCAGCCCTATTTACGGGGGGACCCAGTACTTC. It codes for CASSPIYGGTQYF. The chain uses TRBV5-4 and TRBJ2-5; D is perhaps TRBD2 (6 bases). Germline CDR1 reads SGHNT; CDR2 reads YYREEE (reference sequence). Trimming pared 4 bases from V and 7 bases from J, leaving 14 bases between. The CDR3 consists of 13 residues.

The rearrangement links TRBV19 to TRBJ2-7; D is perhaps TRBD2 (5 bases). The CDR3 sequence is 13 residues long. Trimming pared 4 bases from V and 5 bases from J, leaving 12 bases between. Germline V gene data show CDR1 as LNHDA and CDR2 as SQIVND (reference sequence). The CDR3 DNA is TGTGCCAGTAGTACCGGACTGGAGAACGAGCAGTACTTC. Translated, it gives CASSTGLENEQYF.

The chain uses TRBV15 and TRBJ2-7; D is tentatively TRBD1 or TRBD2 (5 bases each). CDR3 length: 17 amino acids. Trimming removed 6 bases at V and 0 bases at J, with 21 bases between. Germline CDR1 LNHNV, CDR2 YYDKDF (reference sequence). The CDR3 nucleotides are TGTGCCACCAGGCCCGAGGGGCGCCTTCTGAACTCCTACGAGCAGTACTTC. Translated: CATRPEGRLLNSYEQYF.

The gene calls are TRBV4-1 and TRBJ1-1; D remains ambiguous. The CDR3 is 18 residues long. Germline lookup yields CDR1 MGHRA and CDR2 YSYEKL. Trimming took 1 base from V and 0 from J, leaving 18 bases between them. CDR3 in DNA: TGCGCCAGCAGCCAAGTCGCGATATTAGTGAGCTTGAACACTGAAGCTTTCTTT. Amino acid sequence: CASSQVAILVSLNTEAFF.

The gene calls are TRBV7-9 and TRBJ2-7; unclear D gene. Germline V CDR1 and CDR2: SEHNR, FQNEAQ (reference sequence). The V end lost 4 bases, the J end lost 2 bases, and 9 bases lay between the germline ends. The CDR3 contains 13 residues. The CDR3 DNA follows: TGTGCCAGCAGCTCTGGTTTCCCCTACGAGCAGTACTTC. Translating it yields CASSSGFPYEQYF.